This T cell receptor (beta chain) was retrieved from a study of T cells in Graves' hyperthyroidism and ophthalmopathy. Regarding the study as a whole: Blood also held most thyroid clonotypes expanded beyond 0.001. A 13 V-J model separated ophthalmopathy from stable hyperthyroidism. A median 6.5 months before onset, the model predicted ophthalmopathy.

The investigators amplified TCR beta CDR3 regions from RNA transcripts. With the HTBI primer set, the TCR CDR3 went through a first round of RT-PCR. TCRdb reprocessed the multiplex PCR reads via MiXCR and lists one record per CDR3 protein. This table holds about 540,000 distinct CDR3 sequences, more than 45% found once. CDR3 length: 15 amino acids. Trimming left V 0 bases short and J 2 bases short, with 8 bases between. Germline V gene lookup returns CDR1 MNHEY and CDR2 SVGAGI. A lack of ophthalmopathy progression within 18 months defined stable Graves' hyperthyroidism. This clonotype has ten or more counts. Its antigen is still unknown.

The chain carries TRBV6-5 and TRBJ1-5; D remains ambiguous. This TCR derives from a woman between 18 and 29 years old with Graves' hyperthyroidism. Sequencing input: peripheral blood or thyroid tissue (not recorded which). CDR3 sequence reads: CASSYSMGGNQPQHF. The CDR3 DNA reads TGTGCCAGCAGTTACTCTATGGGTGGCAATCAGCCCCAGCATTTT.